These 9 T cell receptor beta chains were sequenced from one sample in a study of cytomegalovirus exposure and HLA in healthy donors. The study ran its PCR with 60 Vbeta and 13 Jbeta primers. Sequencing used immunoSEQ multiplex PCR; TCRdb keeps in-frame clones, though not all of them. Of 85,000 to 100,000 clones in the sample, approximately 86% are singletons; the top ten hold around a tenth. Sequencing was carried out using PBMCs. The receptor source for this set is a man younger than 45 in good health and CMV-seropositive.

The rearrangement links TRBV9 to TRBJ2-5; 7 nucleotides agree with TRBD1. The V and J ends lost 0 bases and 5 bases, in that order; junction bases with no gene match: 4. Germline CDR1 reads SGDLS; CDR2 reads YYNGEE. CDR3 length: 14 amino acids. The CDR3 loop reads CASSVGQGIETQYF. DNA for the CDR3: TGTGCCAGCAGCGTAGGACAGGGAATCGAGACCCAGTACTTC.

In this sample, this clone turned up a few times. The chain is built from TRBV2 and TRBJ1-4, with TRBD1 as a possible D gene (6 bases). Per germline, CDR1 SNHLY and CDR2 FYNNEI. Trimming pared 5 bases from V and 7 bases from J, leaving 14 bases between. The CDR3 loop spans 14 amino acids. The CDR3 DNA reads TGTGCCAGCAGTTATCGAAGGGGGGGTGAAAAACTGTTTTTT. This encodes CASSYRRGGEKLFF.

The chain is built from TRBV7-9 and TRBJ1-3, with 8 bases fitting TRBD1. The CDR3 covers 16 residues. CDR1 and CDR2 from the germline V gene are SEHNR and FQNEAQ (reference sequence). The V and J ends lost 5 bases and 3 bases, in that order; junction bases with no gene match: 9. The CDR3 DNA reads TGTGCCAGCAGCCCCTTACAGGGGGTATTTGGAAACACCATATATTTT. Its protein product is CASSPLQGVFGNTIYF. The full variable domain, rest sourced from reference TRBV7-9 and TRBJ1-3, is DTGVSQNPRHKITKRGQNVTFRCDPISEHNRLYWYRQTLGQGPEFLTYFQNEAQLEKSRLLSDRFSAERPKGSFSTLEIQRTEQGDSAMYLCASSPLQGVFGNTIYFGEGSWLTVV.

The chain combines TRBV6-5 with TRBJ2-7, with 9 bases that match TRBD2. Germline V CDR1 and CDR2: MNHEY, SVGAGI. The V gene end was trimmed by 5 bases and the J gene end by 6 bases; junction bases not matched to a gene: 5. The CDR3 sequence is 13 residues long. CDR3 region: CASSGGLASEQYF. The CDR3 bases are TGTGCCAGCAGTGGCGGACTAGCGAGCGAGCAGTACTTC.

The CDR3 DNA is TGTGCCAGCAGTGATCCGGGCCTCGGGAGGAATCAGCCCCAGCATTTT. It specifies CASSDPGLGRNQPQHF. The chain couples TRBV6-1 to TRBJ1-5; D is unclear. From germline, CDR1 is MNHNS and CDR2 SASEGT. The CDR3 is made up of 16 amino acids. V dropped 3 bases and J dropped 4 bases, with 16 bases sitting between them.

This chain links TRBV2 with TRBJ1-4; D ambiguous. Germline lookup yields CDR1 SNHLY and CDR2 FYNNEI. The CDR3 consists of 11 residues. Trimming pared 5 bases from V and 12 bases from J, leaving 10 bases between. CDR3 DNA sequence: TGTGCCAGCAGTACACCCCCAGAACTGTTTTTT. Its translation: CASSTPPELFF.

The chain couples TRBV11-2 to TRBJ2-3, with a weak D call TRBD1 (6 bases). V gave up 4 bases and J gave up 9 bases, with 23 bases separating them. The CDR3 has 16 residues. Germline V gives CDR1 SGHAT, CDR2 FQNNGV. CDR3 nucleotide sequence: TGTGCCAGCAGCTCTCCCCGAGGGACAAGGGTGGGAACGCAGTATTTT. It translates to CASSSPRGTRVGTQYF.

In its sample, this clone was seen once. CDR3 bases: TGCGCCAGCAGCTTGGAATCTCAGGGAAACATTCAGTACTTC. Its translation is CASSLESQGNIQYF. The chain joins TRBV5-1 to TRBJ2-4; tentative D call: TRBD1 (5 bases). The CDR3 is 14 amino acids. V lost 0 bases to trimming and J lost 6 bases, with 10 bases between them. Germline loops: CDR1 SGHRS, CDR2 YFSETQ.

The count of this clone is one. DNA of the CDR3: TGCGCCAGCAGTGACTTGACAGGGTCCCGGGAGCAGTACTTC. Its translation: CASSDLTGSREQYF. V usage is TRBV10-1 and J usage is TRBJ2-7; 7 positions match TRBD1. In germline, CDR1 is WNHNN, CDR2 SYGVQD (reference sequence). Germline trimming cut 3 bases from V and 7 bases from J; bases unmatched to any gene: 9. CDR3 length: 14 amino acids.